Included here is one TCR beta chain sequence, with context. Its antigen is as yet unknown. Using immunoSEQ multiplex PCR, the repertoire was profiled, and TCRdb retains in-frame clones only, with some absent. The sample lists roughly 140,000 clones; about 93% were seen once. This CDR3 contains 15 residues. V lost 2 bases and J lost 0, with 10 bases in between. CDR1 and CDR2 from the germline V gene are MNHEY and SVGEGT. The data were obtained in a study of T cell responses to AZD1222 COVID-19 vaccine. Study observations and caveats: A mostly white British donor set with more females was recruited, and clonal diversity was possibly underestimated. Among spike-specific TCRs, nearly half reportedly target unmutated variant regions.

The sequence was obtained from an adult in good health. The specimen comprised peripheral blood, sampled on day 0 of AZD1222 vaccination. This chain links TRBV6-2 or TRBV6-3 with TRBJ1-1; D gene unclear. CDR3 residues: CASSYDEGLNTEAFF. The DNA for the CDR3 is TGTGCCAGCAGTTACGACGAGGGCCTGAACACTGAAGCTTTCTTT.